The 13 T cell receptor beta chains in this list originate from one sample, sequenced in a study of blood T cells in healthy people across ages. A second about 6 to 11 cycle PCR used barcoded and J-beta primers. From the 5' RACE reads, TCRdb called clonotypes with MiXCR, one entry per CDR3 protein. The table lists hundreds of thousands of distinct CDR3 sequences, about three fifths of them singletons. Sequenced sample: blood. The receptors were gathered from a man younger than 45 in good health.

This clonotype was counted between two and nine times. The gene calls are TRBV13 and TRBJ2-5, with D perhaps TRBD1 or TRBD2 (5 bases each). The CDR3 totals 17 residues. Germline loops: CDR1 PRHDT, CDR2 FYEKMQ (reference sequence). V dropped 0 bases and J dropped 5 bases, with 19 bases sitting between them. The CDR3 DNA is TGTGCCAGCAGCTTAGGCGGTGGGGACCCGGTTCCGGAGACCCAGTACTTC. Amino acid sequence: CASSLGGGDPVPETQYF.

The chain is built from TRBV7-2 and TRBJ2-1; D gene unclear. Between the trimmed V and J ends, which lost 2 bases and 8 bases, there was a span of 16 bases. The CDR3 sequence is 15 residues long. The germline gives CDR1 SGHTA, CDR2 FQGNSA. The CDR3 region is CASSLRVGYVDEQFF. The CDR3 bases are TGTGCCAGCAGCTTACGTGTAGGGTATGTTGATGAGCAGTTCTTC.

This chain connects TRBV4-3 to TRBJ2-1, with TRBD1 matching 9 bases. This CDR3 has 16 residues. Germline assignment: CDR1 LGHNA and CDR2 YSLEER. The trim removed 0 bases at V and 12 bases at J, leaving 12 bases unmatched. This CDR3 reads CASSQELRTGTGLQFF. The CDR3 nucleotides read TGCGCCAGCAGCCAAGAGTTAAGAACCGGGACAGGGTTGCAGTTCTTC.

Only a few counts were recorded for this clonotype. The chain employs TRBV6-5 and TRBJ2-4, with D perhaps assigned TRBD1 or TRBD2 (5 bases each). Germline loops: CDR1 MNHEY, CDR2 SVGAGI. The germline V and J ends were trimmed by 6 bases and 13 bases, with 28 bases remaining between them. The CDR3 consists of 16 residues. In DNA form, the CDR3 reads TGTGCCAGCAGCTGGACCGGGGCGGAACGGGCGCGAGAGCAGTACTTC. Amino acids: CASSWTGAERAREQYF.

This clonotype turned up a few times. V and J are TRBV5-1 and TRBJ2-3; perhaps D is TRBD1 or TRBD2 (6 bases each). The V and J ends lost 4 bases and 8 bases respectively, with 17 bases between them. The CDR3 has 14 residues. The germline gives CDR1 SGHRS, CDR2 YFSETQ. The CDR3 DNA sequence: TGCGCCAGCAGCACACTAGGATGGGGGGCTACGCAGTATTTT. Translation: CASSTLGWGATQYF.

In this sample, this clonotype turned up a few times. In DNA form, the CDR3 reads TGCGCCAGCAGCCAAGAGTTGGGGGGAGGCAGCACTGAAGCTTTCTTT. Translation gives CASSQELGGGSTEAFF. The J gene is TRBJ1-1, the V gene TRBV4-3; tentative D call: TRBD1 (5 bases). Trimming removed 0 bases at V and 4 bases at J, with 15 bases between. The CDR3 runs 16 residues. The germline V gene encodes CDR1 LGHNA and CDR2 YSLEER.

J is TRBJ2-7 and V is TRBV5-1, with D perhaps matching TRBD1 or TRBD2 (8 bases each). Germline CDR1 reads SGHRS; CDR2 reads YFSETQ. With 4 bases removed from V and 3 bases from J, the gap between germline ends came to 17 bases. The CDR3 sequence is 15 residues long. CDR3 in amino acids: CASSPGGTGVYEQYF. In DNA, the CDR3 is TGCGCCAGCAGCCCGGGAGGGACAGGAGTCTACGAGCAGTACTTC.

The rearrangement joins TRBV5-1 to TRBJ2-5; D not certain. CDR1 SGHRS and CDR2 YFSETQ come from the germline V gene. The CDR3 has 12 residues. Trimming took 4 bases from V and 11 from J, leaving 15 bases between them. The CDR3 here is CASSPGSYGQYF. The CDR3 DNA sequence: TGCGCCAGCAGCCCCGGATCCTATGGGCAGTACTTC.

This clonotype was seen a few times. V usage is TRBV7-2 and J usage is TRBJ2-7; D might be TRBD1 (6 bases). V shed 5 bases and J shed 0 bases, with 14 bases lying between them. CDR1 and CDR2 (germline): SGHTA, FQGNSA. The CDR3 covers 15 residues. CDR3 protein: CASSVGTLSSYEQYF. For the CDR3, the DNA is TGTGCCAGCAGCGTCGGGACACTGAGCTCCTACGAGCAGTACTTC.

The rearrangement joins TRBV6-1 to TRBJ1-2, with 7 bases identical to TRBD1. Germline V lookup: CDR1 MNHNS, CDR2 SASEGT. The CDR3 has 14 residues. V shed 6 bases and J 5 bases; nucleotides not matched to a gene: 9. The chain's CDR3 is CASSIGGLMYGYTF. CDR3 bases: TGTGCCAGCAGCATAGGGGGCTTAATGTATGGCTACACCTTC.

The chain uses TRBV3-1 and TRBJ2-7; D call uncertain. Trimming took 5 bases from V and 9 from J, leaving 11 bases between them. Germline V gives CDR1 LGHDT, CDR2 YNNKEL (reference sequence). The CDR3 covers 11 residues. Written as DNA, the CDR3 is TGTGCCAGCAGCTCAAGGGAACGGCAGTACTTC. It codes for CASSSRERQYF.

In its sample, this clonotype was seen a few times. The CDR3 sequence: CSVGSGINYGYTF. The DNA for the CDR3 is TGCAGCGTTGGCTCCGGGATCAACTATGGCTACACCTTC. The chain joins TRBV29-1 to TRBJ1-2; D gene ambiguous. The CDR3 extends over 13 amino acids. Trimming removed 4 bases at V and 2 bases at J, with 11 bases between. Germline values: CDR1 SQVTM, CDR2 ANQGSEA.

This clonotype was counted a few times. The chain couples TRBV20-1 to TRBJ2-7; 11 bases line up with TRBD2. Germline V gene lookup returns CDR1 DFQATT and CDR2 SNEGSKA (reference sequence). This CDR3 has 14 residues. V lost 5 bases, J lost 3 bases, and 6 bases stayed unmatched. The CDR3 nucleotides read TGCAGTGCTGGTGGACTAGCGGGCCGCTACGAGCAGTACTTC. Its translation is CSAGGLAGRYEQYF.